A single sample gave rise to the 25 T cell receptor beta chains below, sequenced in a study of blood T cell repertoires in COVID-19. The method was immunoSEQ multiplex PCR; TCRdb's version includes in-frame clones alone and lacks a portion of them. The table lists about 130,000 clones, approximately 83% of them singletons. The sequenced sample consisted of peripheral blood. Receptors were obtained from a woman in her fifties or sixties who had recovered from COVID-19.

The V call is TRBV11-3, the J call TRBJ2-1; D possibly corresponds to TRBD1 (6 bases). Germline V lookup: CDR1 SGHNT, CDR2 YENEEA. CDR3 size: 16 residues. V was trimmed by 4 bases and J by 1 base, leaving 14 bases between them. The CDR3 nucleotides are TGTGCCAGCAGCTCAACAGGGACCTATTCCTACAATGAGCAGTTCTTC. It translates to CASSSTGTYSYNEQFF.

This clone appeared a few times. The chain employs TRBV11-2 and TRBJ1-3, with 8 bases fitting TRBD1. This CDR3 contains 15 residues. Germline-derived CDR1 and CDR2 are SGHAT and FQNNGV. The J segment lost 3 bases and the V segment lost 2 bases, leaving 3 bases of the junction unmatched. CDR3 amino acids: CASSLSGTGGNTIYF. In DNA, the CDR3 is TGTGCCAGCAGCTTATCAGGGACAGGTGGAAACACCATATATTTT.

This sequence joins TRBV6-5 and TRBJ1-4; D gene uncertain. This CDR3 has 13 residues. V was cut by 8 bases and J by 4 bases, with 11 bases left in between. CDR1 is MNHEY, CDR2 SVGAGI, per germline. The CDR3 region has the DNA TGTGCCAGCTCGGCGGGGAATAATGAAAAACTGTTTTTT. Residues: CASSAGNNEKLFF.

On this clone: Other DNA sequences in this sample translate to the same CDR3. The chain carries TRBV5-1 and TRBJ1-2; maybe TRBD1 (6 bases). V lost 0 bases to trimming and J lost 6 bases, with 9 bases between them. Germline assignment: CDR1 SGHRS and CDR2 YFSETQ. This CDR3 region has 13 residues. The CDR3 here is CASSLEGVDGYTF. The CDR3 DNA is TGCGCCAGCAGCTTGGAGGGGGTGGATGGCTACACCTTC.

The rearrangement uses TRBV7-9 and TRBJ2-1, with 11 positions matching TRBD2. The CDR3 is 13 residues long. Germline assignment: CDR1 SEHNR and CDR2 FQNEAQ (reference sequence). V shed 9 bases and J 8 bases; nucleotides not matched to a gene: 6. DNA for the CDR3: TGTGCCAGTGAGCTAGCGGGGGGTTATGAGCAGTTCTTC. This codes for CASELAGGYEQFF.

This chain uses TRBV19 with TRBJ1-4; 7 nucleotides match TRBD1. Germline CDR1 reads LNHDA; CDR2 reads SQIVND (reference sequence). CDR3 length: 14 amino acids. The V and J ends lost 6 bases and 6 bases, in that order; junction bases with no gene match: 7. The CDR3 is CASRRGTEDEKLFF. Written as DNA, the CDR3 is TGTGCCAGTAGAAGGGGGACAGAAGATGAAAAACTGTTTTTT. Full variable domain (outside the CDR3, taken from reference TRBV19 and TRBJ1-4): DGGITQSPKYLFRKEGQNVTLSCEQNLNHDAMYWYRQDPGQGLRLIYYSQIVNDFQKGDIAEGYSVSREKKESFPLTVTSAQKNPTAFYLCASRRGTEDEKLFFGSGTQLSVL.

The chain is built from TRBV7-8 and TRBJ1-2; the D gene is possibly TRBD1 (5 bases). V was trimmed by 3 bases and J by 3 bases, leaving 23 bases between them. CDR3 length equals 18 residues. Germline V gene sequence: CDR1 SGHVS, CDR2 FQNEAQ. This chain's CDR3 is CASSFGAPSGSAYYGYTF. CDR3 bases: TGTGCCAGCAGCTTTGGAGCCCCCTCAGGGTCGGCCTACTATGGCTACACCTTC.

The CDR3 loop is CASSYSPTVGYTF. The CDR3 nucleotides are TGTGCCAGCAGTTACTCGCCGACAGTCGGCTACACCTTC. The chain has TRBV6-5 and TRBJ1-2; D perhaps matches TRBD1 (5 bases). Trimming took 0 bases from V and 8 from J, leaving 10 bases between them. CDR1 and CDR2 (germline): MNHEY, SVGAGI. The CDR3 length is 13 residues.

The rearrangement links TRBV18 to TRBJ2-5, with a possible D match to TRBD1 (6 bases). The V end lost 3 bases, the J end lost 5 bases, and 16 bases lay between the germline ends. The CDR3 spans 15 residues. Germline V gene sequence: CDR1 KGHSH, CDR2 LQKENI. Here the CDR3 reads CASSPNQGFGETQYF. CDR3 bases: TGTGCCAGCTCACCCAACCAGGGGTTCGGGGAGACCCAGTACTTC.

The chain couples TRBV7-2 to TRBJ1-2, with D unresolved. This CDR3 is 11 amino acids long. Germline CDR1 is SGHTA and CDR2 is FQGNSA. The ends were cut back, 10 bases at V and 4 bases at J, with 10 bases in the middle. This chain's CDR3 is CATEPTYGYTF. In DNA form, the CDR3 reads TGTGCCACCGAGCCCACCTATGGCTACACCTTC.

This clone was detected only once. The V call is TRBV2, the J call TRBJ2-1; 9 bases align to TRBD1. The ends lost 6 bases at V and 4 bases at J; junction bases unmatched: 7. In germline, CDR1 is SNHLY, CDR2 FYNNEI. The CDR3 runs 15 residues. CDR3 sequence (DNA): TGTGCCAGCAGCCGGGGACAGGGCGTATACAATGAGCAGTTCTTC. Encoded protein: CASSRGQGVYNEQFF.

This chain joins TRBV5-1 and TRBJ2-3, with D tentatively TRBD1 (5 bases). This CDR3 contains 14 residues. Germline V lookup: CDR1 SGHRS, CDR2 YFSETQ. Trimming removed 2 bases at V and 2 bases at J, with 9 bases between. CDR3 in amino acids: CASSFRQNTDTQYF. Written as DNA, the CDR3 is TGCGCCAGCAGCTTCAGACAGAACACAGATACGCAGTATTTT.

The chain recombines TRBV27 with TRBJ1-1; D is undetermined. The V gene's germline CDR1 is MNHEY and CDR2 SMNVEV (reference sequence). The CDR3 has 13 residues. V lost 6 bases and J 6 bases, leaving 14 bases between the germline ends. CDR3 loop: CASSPRGWAEAFF. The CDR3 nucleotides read TGTGCCAGCAGCCCCCGGGGTTGGGCTGAAGCTTTCTTT.

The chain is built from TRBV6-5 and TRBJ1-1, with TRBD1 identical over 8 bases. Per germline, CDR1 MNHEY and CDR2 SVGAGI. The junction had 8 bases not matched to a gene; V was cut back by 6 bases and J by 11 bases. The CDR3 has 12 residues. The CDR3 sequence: CASSKDRVRAFF. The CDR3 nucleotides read TGTGCCAGCAGCAAGGACAGGGTGCGGGCTTTCTTT.

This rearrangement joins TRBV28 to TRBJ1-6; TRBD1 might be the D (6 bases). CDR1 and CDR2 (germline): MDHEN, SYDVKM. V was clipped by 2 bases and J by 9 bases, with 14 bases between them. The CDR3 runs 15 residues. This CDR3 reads CASSLTGPSTSPLHF. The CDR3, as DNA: TGTGCCAGCAGTTTAACAGGGCCCTCGACTTCACCCCTCCACTTT.

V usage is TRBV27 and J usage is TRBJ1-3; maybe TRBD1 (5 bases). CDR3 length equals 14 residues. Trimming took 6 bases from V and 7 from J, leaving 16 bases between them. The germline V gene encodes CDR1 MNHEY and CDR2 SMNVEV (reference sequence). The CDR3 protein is CASRPHDRSNTIYF. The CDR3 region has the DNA TGTGCCAGCAGACCACATGACAGAAGTAACACCATATATTTT.

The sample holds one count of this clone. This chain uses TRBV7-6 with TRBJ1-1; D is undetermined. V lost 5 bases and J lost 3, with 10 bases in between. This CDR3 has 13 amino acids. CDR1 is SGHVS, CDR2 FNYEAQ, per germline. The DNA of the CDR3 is TGTGCCAGCAGCATATTACACGACACTGAAGCTTTCTTT. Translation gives CASSILHDTEAFF.

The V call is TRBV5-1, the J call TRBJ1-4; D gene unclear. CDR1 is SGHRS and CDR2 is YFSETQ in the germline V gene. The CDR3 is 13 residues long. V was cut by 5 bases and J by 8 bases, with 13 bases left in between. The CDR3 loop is CASSGGNGEKLFF. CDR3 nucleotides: TGCGCCAGCAGTGGCGGCAACGGGGAAAAACTGTTTTTT.

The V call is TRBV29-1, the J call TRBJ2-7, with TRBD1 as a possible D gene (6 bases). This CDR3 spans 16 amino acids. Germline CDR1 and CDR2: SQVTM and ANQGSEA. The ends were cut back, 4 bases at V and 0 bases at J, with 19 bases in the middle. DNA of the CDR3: TGCAGCGTTGTTCTCTTGGGGACACGTACCTCCTACGAGCAGTACTTC. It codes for CSVVLLGTRTSYEQYF.

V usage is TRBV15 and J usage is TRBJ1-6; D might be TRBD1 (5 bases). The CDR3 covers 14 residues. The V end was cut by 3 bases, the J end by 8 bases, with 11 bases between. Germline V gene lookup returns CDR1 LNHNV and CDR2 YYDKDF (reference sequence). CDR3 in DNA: TGTGCCACCAGCAGCGGGGGTGTTGATTCACCCCTCCACTTT. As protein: CATSSGGVDSPLHF.

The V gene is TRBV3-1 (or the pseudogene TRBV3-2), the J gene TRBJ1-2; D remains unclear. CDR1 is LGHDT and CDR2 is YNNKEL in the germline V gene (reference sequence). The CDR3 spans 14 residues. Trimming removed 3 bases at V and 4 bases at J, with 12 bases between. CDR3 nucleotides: TGTGCCAGCAGCCAGGGCCCTCGGTCCTATGGCTACACCTTC. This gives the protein CASSQGPRSYGYTF.

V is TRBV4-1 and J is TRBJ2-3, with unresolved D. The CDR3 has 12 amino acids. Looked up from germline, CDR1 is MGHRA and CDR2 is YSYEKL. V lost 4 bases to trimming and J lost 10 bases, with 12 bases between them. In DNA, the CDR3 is TGCGCCAGCAGCCCTCCTCGGTCCCCGCAGTATTTT. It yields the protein CASSPPRSPQYF.

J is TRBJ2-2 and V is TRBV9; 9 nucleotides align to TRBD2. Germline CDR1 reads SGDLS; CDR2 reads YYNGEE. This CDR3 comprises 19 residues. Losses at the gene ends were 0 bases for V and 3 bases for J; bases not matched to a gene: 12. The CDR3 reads CASSVGEASGAGDTGELFF. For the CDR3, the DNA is TGTGCCAGCAGCGTAGGTGAAGCTAGCGGGGCCGGGGACACCGGGGAGCTGTTTTTT.

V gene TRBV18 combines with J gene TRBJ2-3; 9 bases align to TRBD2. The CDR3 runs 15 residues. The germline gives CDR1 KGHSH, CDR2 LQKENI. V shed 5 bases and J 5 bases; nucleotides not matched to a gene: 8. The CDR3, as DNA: TGTGCCAGCTCATCGGCGGGGGGGCCGGGAGATACGCAGTATTTT. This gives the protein CASSSAGGPGDTQYF.

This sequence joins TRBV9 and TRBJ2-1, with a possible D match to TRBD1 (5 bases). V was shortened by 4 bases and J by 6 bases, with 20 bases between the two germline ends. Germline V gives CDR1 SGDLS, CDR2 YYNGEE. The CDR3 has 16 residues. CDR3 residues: CASSSRQRRGANEQFF. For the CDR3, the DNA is TGTGCCAGCAGCTCGCGACAGCGAAGGGGCGCCAATGAGCAGTTCTTC.